A single sample gave rise to the 19 T cell receptor beta chains below, sequenced in a study of blood T cell repertoires in COVID-19. Some clones are missing from TCRdb's copy, which holds only in-frame ones; the method was immunoSEQ multiplex PCR. This sample carries around 250,000 clones, approximately 88% of them seen once, and the ten largest clones take 3% to 3.5%. The sequenced material came from PBMCs or T cells enriched from blood (not recorded which). The receptors were sampled from a woman between 40 and 50 years old who had been exposed to COVID-19.

The V gene is TRBV7-3, the J gene TRBJ2-5, with D perhaps matching TRBD2 (6 bases). V shed 4 bases and J shed 5 bases, with 11 bases lying between them. The length of the CDR3 is 13 residues. CDR1 SGHTA and CDR2 FQGTGA come from the germline V gene. This CDR3 is CASSSDRGETQYF. The CDR3 DNA reads TGTGCCAGCAGCTCGGACCGGGGGGAGACCCAGTACTTC.

CDR3 amino acids: CASSSSGGYFEKLFF. The CDR3 DNA reads TGTGCCAGCAGCTCCTCCGGGGGTTACTTTGAAAAACTGTTTTTT. The chain links TRBV5-8 to TRBJ1-4, with D perhaps TRBD1 (5 bases). V shed 3 bases and J shed 7 bases, with 16 bases lying between them. The CDR3 length is 15 residues. The germline CDR1 and CDR2 sequences are SGHTS and YDEGEE.

The chain joins TRBV5-4 to TRBJ2-1; 9 bases are shared with TRBD2. Germline CDR1 reads SGHNT; CDR2 reads YYREEE (reference sequence). Unmatched junction bases numbered 5, after V lost 4 bases and J lost 3 bases. The CDR3 contains 15 residues. The chain's CDR3 is CASSLGLADYNEQFF. Written as DNA, the CDR3 is TGTGCCAGCAGCCTGGGACTAGCCGACTACAATGAGCAGTTCTTC.

The chain uses TRBV5-1 and TRBJ2-7, with 8 positions matching TRBD2. Trimming took 0 bases from V and 3 from J; bases not matched to a gene: 5. This CDR3 has 15 residues. Germline V CDR1 and CDR2: SGHRS, YFSETQ. This CDR3 reads CASSLAAGGNYEQYF. The CDR3 nucleotides read TGCGCCAGCAGCTTGGCGGCGGGGGGCAACTACGAGCAGTACTTC.

This chain connects TRBV9 to TRBJ2-5; perhaps TRBD1 as D (6 bases). Germline V lookup: CDR1 SGDLS, CDR2 YYNGEE. V was pared by 3 bases and J by 5 bases, with 23 bases between. This CDR3 is 17 amino acids long. CDR3 DNA sequence: TGTGCCAGCAGCGCAATGGCCGGGACAAACTGGGGGGAGACCCAGTACTTC. Amino acid sequence: CASSAMAGTNWGETQYF.

CDR3 nucleotides: TGTGCCAGTAGTAAAGTGAACCCAGCCTATAATTCACCCCTCCACTTT. This translates into CASSKVNPAYNSPLHF. The chain joins TRBV19 to TRBJ1-6; no definite D call. The V and J ends lost 4 bases and 2 bases respectively, with 12 bases between them. This CDR3 is built from 16 residues. Germline V gene lookup returns CDR1 LNHDA and CDR2 SQIVND (reference sequence).

The chain links TRBV6-5 to TRBJ1-5, with D maybe TRBD1 (5 bases). V lost 6 bases and J lost 2, with 11 bases in between. The CDR3 totals 14 residues. CDR1 and CDR2 (germline): MNHEY, SVGAGI. In DNA, the CDR3 is TGTGCCAGCAGACCAGGGTGGGGCAATCAGCCCCAGCATTTT. This sequence encodes CASRPGWGNQPQHF.

The rearrangement uses TRBV4-2 and TRBJ1-2; no clear D. The CDR3 is 15 residues long. V lost 0 bases, J lost 4 bases, and 12 bases lay in between. The germline V gene encodes CDR1 LGHNA and CDR2 YNFKEQ. CDR3 DNA sequence: TGTGCCAGCAGCCAAGATCAAGCGACCTCCTATGGCTACACCTTC. Translating gives CASSQDQATSYGYTF.

The gene calls are TRBV9 and TRBJ1-4; unclear D gene. CDR3 length: 14 amino acids. The V end was cut by 2 bases, the J end by 7 bases, with 12 bases between. From germline, CDR1 is SGDLS and CDR2 YYNGEE. The CDR3 DNA reads TGTGCCAGCAGCGTTGGAGGGTGGGGTGAAAAACTGTTTTTT. It yields the protein CASSVGGWGEKLFF.

The chain employs TRBV12-3 or TRBV12-4 and TRBJ1-2; D gene uncertain. V gave up 5 bases and J gave up 6 bases, with 10 bases separating them. The CDR3 covers 12 residues. This CDR3 is CASSRLYDGYTF. The CDR3 DNA reads as TGTGCCAGCAGTCGACTATACGATGGCTACACCTTC.

The chain joins TRBV12-5 to TRBJ2-7; 8 bases line up with TRBD1. The junction had 5 bases not matched to a gene; V was cut back by 7 bases and J by 0 bases. CDR1 is LGHNT, CDR2 FRNRAP, per germline. This CDR3 region has 14 residues. The CDR3 is CASARGTGSYEQYF. The DNA of the CDR3 is TGTGCTAGTGCAAGGGGGACAGGCTCCTACGAGCAGTACTTC.

The chain uses TRBV7-2 and TRBJ1-2; 8 bases map to TRBD1. With 4 bases clipped from V and 4 bases from J, the junction kept 8 bases outside the gene matches. Per germline, CDR1 SGHTA and CDR2 FQGNSA. There are 15 residues in the CDR3. The CDR3 sequence is CASSSIPGQAYGYTF. In nucleotides, the CDR3 is TGTGCCAGCAGCTCCATCCCGGGACAGGCCTATGGCTACACCTTC.

The chain recombines TRBV27 with TRBJ1-5; 7 bases line up with TRBD1. Germline-derived CDR1 and CDR2 are MNHEY and SMNVEV (reference sequence). After removal of 4 bases from V and 0 bases from J, the junction contained 18 bases not matched to a gene. The CDR3 runs to 20 residues. The DNA for the CDR3 is TGTGCCAGCAGTTCGGACAGGCCTGGCTCCCCACTGTGTAGCAATCAGCCCCAGCATTTT. Protein: CASSSDRPGSPLCSNQPQHF.

V usage is TRBV2 and J usage is TRBJ1-1; D not certain. Germline CDR1 and CDR2: SNHLY and FYNNEI. The CDR3 length is 12 residues. Trimming removed 6 bases at V and 4 bases at J, with 9 bases between. CDR3 nucleotides: TGTGCCAGCAGCGAACAGATCACTGAAGCTTTCTTT. It yields the protein CASSEQITEAFF.

The CDR3 nucleotides are TGCAGCGTTGAGAACATAGACAGTACATATGGCTACACCTTC. Translating it yields CSVENIDSTYGYTF. The chain couples TRBV29-1 to TRBJ1-2; a possible D gene is TRBD1 (5 bases). V lost 3 bases and J lost 5, with 16 bases in between. The CDR3 extends over 14 amino acids. The germline gives CDR1 SQVTM, CDR2 ANQGSEA.

V and J are TRBV5-4 and TRBJ2-1; 14 nucleotides agree with TRBD2. CDR1 is SGHNT, CDR2 YYREEE, per germline (reference sequence). This CDR3 has 16 residues. The V segment lost 4 bases and the J segment 6 bases; nucleotides outside the gene matches: 6. The CDR3 reads CASSVGTSGRANEQFF. The CDR3 bases are TGTGCCAGCAGCGTAGGGACTAGCGGGAGAGCCAATGAGCAGTTCTTC.

The CDR3 sequence: CASSSALEMQLTTEAFF. Here the CDR3 DNA reads TGTGCCAGCAGTTCAGCCCTTGAGATGCAATTGACTACTGAAGCTTTCTTT. The V gene is TRBV28, the J gene TRBJ1-1; unclear D gene. Trimming shortened V by 4 bases and J by 5 bases, and 23 bases separated the two germline ends. This CDR3 is 17 amino acids long. Germline loops: CDR1 MDHEN, CDR2 SYDVKM.

The CDR3 DNA is TGTGCCACCAGCAGACCCACAGGGACCAAAAACATTCAGTACTTC. Its protein product is CATSRPTGTKNIQYF. The chain has TRBV15 and TRBJ2-4, with D perhaps TRBD1 (6 bases). Germline-derived CDR1 and CDR2 are LNHNV and YYDKDF (reference sequence). Between the trimmed V and J ends, which lost 2 bases and 2 bases, there was a span of 10 bases. CDR3 length: 15 amino acids.

J is TRBJ2-7 and V is TRBV7-8; 10 bases fit TRBD2. Germline V gives CDR1 SGHVS, CDR2 FQNEAQ. The J segment lost 5 bases and the V segment lost 3 bases, leaving 7 bases of the junction unmatched. This CDR3 has 15 residues. CDR3 sequence (DNA): TGTGCCAGCAGCTTTATTAGCGGGGGGCCACACGAGCAGTACTTC. The encoded protein is CASSFISGGPHEQYF.